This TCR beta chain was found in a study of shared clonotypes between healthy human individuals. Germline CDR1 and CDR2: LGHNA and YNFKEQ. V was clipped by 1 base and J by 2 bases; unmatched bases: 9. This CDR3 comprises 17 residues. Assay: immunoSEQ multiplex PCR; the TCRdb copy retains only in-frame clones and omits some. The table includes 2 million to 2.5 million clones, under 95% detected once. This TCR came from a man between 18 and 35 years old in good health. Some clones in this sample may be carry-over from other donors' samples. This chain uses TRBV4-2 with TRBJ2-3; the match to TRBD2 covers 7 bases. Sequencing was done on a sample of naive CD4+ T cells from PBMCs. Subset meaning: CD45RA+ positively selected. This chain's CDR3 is CASSQAGRGSDTDTQYF. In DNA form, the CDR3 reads TGTGCCAGCAGCCAAGCCGGACGCGGGAGTGACACAGATACGCAGTATTTT.